This T cell receptor (beta chain) derives from a study of sequential checkpoint blockade in melanoma. The wider study: First-line arms were nivolumab then ipilimumab, or the reverse, randomized 1:1. Each arm's sequence ended with maintenance nivolumab.

Profiling relied on immunoSEQ multiplex PCR, and the TCRdb table lists in-frame clones only, not all of them. This sample has more than 25,000 clones, with 85% to 90% found just once. The CDR3 covers 13 residues. Deletions cut 4 bases from V and 5 bases from J, with 8 bases between. Looked up from germline, CDR1 is MNHEY and CDR2 is SVGAGI. Treatment given: randomized to nivolumab then ipilimumab (arm A) or the reverse (arm B). None of the patients previously received DNA-damaging chemotherapy. Live CD3+CD8+ CD19− CD56− cells were sorted from PBMCs. Notes on this clone: This sample also contains other DNA sequences that code for the same CDR3.

This specimen was CD8+ T cells sorted from blood (inferred from file names), taken from a patient given nivolumab and ipilimumab in sequence. This TCR derives from a human donor with melanoma. The chain carries TRBV6-5 and TRBJ2-2; possible D gene TRBD2, 5 bases. The CDR3: CASSFRGTGELFF. The CDR3 bases are TGTGCCAGCAGTTTTCGGGGTACCGGGGAGCTGTTTTTT.